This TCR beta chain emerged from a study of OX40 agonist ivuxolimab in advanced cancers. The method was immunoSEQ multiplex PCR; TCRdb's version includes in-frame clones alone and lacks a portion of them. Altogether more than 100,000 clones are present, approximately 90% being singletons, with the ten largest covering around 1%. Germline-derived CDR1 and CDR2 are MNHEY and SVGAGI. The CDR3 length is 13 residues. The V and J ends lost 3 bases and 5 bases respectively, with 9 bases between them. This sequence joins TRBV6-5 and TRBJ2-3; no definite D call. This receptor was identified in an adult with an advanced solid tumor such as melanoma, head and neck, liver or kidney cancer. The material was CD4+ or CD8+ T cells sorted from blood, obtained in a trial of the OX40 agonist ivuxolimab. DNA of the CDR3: TGTGCCAGCAGTTATCAGATCAAAGATACGCAGTATTTT. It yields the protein CASSYQIKDTQYF.